The 29 T cell receptor beta chains given below trace back to one sample, sequenced in a study of T-cell reconstitution after alpha-beta-depleted transplantation in children. TCRbeta library construction was performed incorporating unique molecular identifiers. TCRdb recomputed calls from the PCR reads with MiXCR, one row per CDR3 protein. The sample yields fewer than 700,000 distinct CDR3 sequences, around 13% seen once. The sequences come from PBMCs, mostly from graft donor cells, collected 360 days after TCRalphabeta/CD19-depleted stem cell transplant. These receptors were obtained from a male patient between 5 and 17 years old who had a stem cell transplant for acute myeloid leukemia, so the T cells may come from the graft donor.

This clonotype was picked up many times. This sequence joins TRBV10-3 and TRBJ2-7; tentative D call: TRBD1 (6 bases). Per the germline V gene, CDR1 is ENHRY and CDR2 is SYGVKD. This CDR3 region has 14 residues. The V end lost 9 bases, the J end lost 0 bases, and 15 bases lay between the germline ends. In nucleotides, the CDR3 is TGTGCCATGATAACACAGGGATTCTCCTACGAGCAGTACTTC. Its protein is CAMITQGFSYEQYF.

This clonotype was seen more than once but under ten times. This sequence joins TRBV20-1 and TRBJ2-3; possible D gene TRBD2, 6 bases. Trimming took 1 base from V and 2 from J, leaving 13 bases between them. CDR1 DFQATT and CDR2 SNEGSKA come from the germline V gene (reference sequence). The CDR3 loop spans 15 amino acids. CDR3 residues: CSARVGGALTDTQYF. The CDR3 bases are TGCAGTGCTAGAGTTGGCGGGGCGCTCACAGATACGCAGTATTTT.

This clonotype came up many times. V gene TRBV20-1 combines with J gene TRBJ2-1; 11 bases fit TRBD2. The germline V gene encodes CDR1 DFQATT and CDR2 SNEGSKA (reference sequence). V gave up 5 bases and J gave up 5 bases; unmatched junction bases: 5. This CDR3 comprises 14 residues. CDR3 sequence (DNA): TGCAGTGCTTCGGGGACTAGCGGCAACAATGAGCAGTTCTTC. Protein product: CSASGTSGNNEQFF.

The chain employs TRBV7-9 and TRBJ2-3; the D gene is possibly TRBD1 (5 bases). V dropped 6 bases and J dropped 4 bases, with 11 bases sitting between them. CDR3 length: 13 amino acids. Germline CDR1 reads SEHNR; CDR2 reads FQNEAQ (reference sequence). The CDR3 DNA reads TGTGCCAGCAGGGAAGCAGGGCCAGATACGCAGTATTTT. Protein sequence: CASREAGPDTQYF.

In its sample, this clonotype was seen a few times. V and J are TRBV6-2 or TRBV6-3 and TRBJ2-3; 13 positions agree with TRBD2. The germline V gene has CDR1 MNHEY and CDR2 SVGEGT. V gave up 7 bases and J gave up 5 bases; unmatched junction bases: 9. The CDR3 is made up of 16 amino acids. Here the CDR3 reads CASTEPRTSGRDTQYF. The CDR3 nucleotides are TGTGCCAGCACCGAACCGCGGACTAGCGGGAGAGATACGCAGTATTTT.

This clonotype was detected only a few times. The chain joins TRBV5-1 to TRBJ1-2; 10 nucleotides agree with TRBD1. V lost 0 bases to trimming and J lost 8 bases; unmatched junction nucleotides: 10. The germline CDR1 and CDR2 sequences are SGHRS and YFSETQ. The CDR3 extends over 16 amino acids. CDR3 sequence (DNA): TGCGCCAGCAGCTTGGAGGGACAGGGGCTAACGGGAGGCTACACCTTC. Amino acids: CASSLEGQGLTGGYTF.

The chain joins TRBV20-1 to TRBJ2-3; 7 bases match TRBD2. The CDR3 totals 14 residues. With V trimmed by 4 bases and J by 1 base, 5 bases remained unmatched. The V gene's germline CDR1 is DFQATT and CDR2 SNEGSKA (reference sequence). CDR3 bases: TGCAGTGCTATTGGCGGGAGAGGCACAGATACGCAGTATTTT. Amino acids: CSAIGGRGTDTQYF.

This clonotype was recorded at least ten times. The chain joins TRBV5-1 to TRBJ1-3; D ambiguous. The V and J ends lost 1 base and 0 bases respectively, with 8 bases between them. This CDR3 contains 15 residues. Germline V gene sequence: CDR1 SGHRS, CDR2 YFSETQ. The CDR3 loop reads CASSLIGSSGNTIYF. DNA of the CDR3: TGCGCCAGCAGCTTGATCGGGAGCTCTGGAAACACCATATATTTT.

This clonotype has at least ten counts. This rearrangement joins TRBV12-3 or TRBV12-4 to TRBJ2-5; D might be TRBD2 (5 bases). The CDR3 consists of 15 residues. Trimming pared 4 bases from V and 4 bases from J, leaving 16 bases between. The CDR3, as DNA: TGTGCCAGCAGTTCGGAACGGCTAAGCGGAGAGACCCAGTACTTC. Translated, it gives CASSSERLSGETQYF.

This clonotype was seen a handful of times. The J gene is TRBJ2-1, the V gene TRBV10-3; no reliable D call. Germline CDR1 reads ENHRY; CDR2 reads SYGVKD. This CDR3 is 14 amino acids long. V lost 6 bases and J lost 0, with 9 bases in between. The CDR3 is CAISPLPSYNEQFF. CDR3 sequence (DNA): TGTGCCATCAGCCCCCTTCCCTCCTACAATGAGCAGTTCTTC.

This clonotype was observed many times. This chain joins TRBV10-3 and TRBJ2-3; D is uncertain. This CDR3 region has 13 residues. Trimming shortened V by 4 bases and J by 1 base, and 6 bases separated the two germline ends. CDR1 ENHRY and CDR2 SYGVKD come from the germline V gene. The CDR3 coding sequence is TGTGCCATCAGTGGTTCAGGCACAGATACGCAGTATTTT. Translating gives CAISGSGTDTQYF.

This clonotype was found a few times. The V call is TRBV5-1, the J call TRBJ2-1; either TRBD1 or TRBD2 may supply D (6 bases each). This CDR3 contains 18 residues. Germline V lookup: CDR1 SGHRS, CDR2 YFSETQ. V was clipped by 4 bases and J by 0 bases, with 20 bases between them. This CDR3 reads CASSPGVGAKLSYNEQFF. The CDR3 DNA follows: TGCGCCAGCAGCCCGGGGGTGGGGGCCAAACTCTCCTACAATGAGCAGTTCTTC.

This clonotype was counted a single time. The chain combines TRBV20-1 with TRBJ2-5; 14 bases are shared with TRBD2. Per the germline V gene, CDR1 is DFQATT and CDR2 is SNEGSKA (reference sequence). The CDR3 consists of 16 residues. The junction had 8 bases not matched to a gene; V was cut back by 3 bases and J by 5 bases. As DNA, the CDR3 is TGCAGTGCTAGGACTAGCGGGAGGGCCCCGGTCGAGACCCAGTACTTC. This encodes CSARTSGRAPVETQYF.

Written as DNA, the CDR3 is TGTGCCAGCAGCTCCGGGACGCACTCCTACAATGAGCAGTTCTTC. Its translation is CASSSGTHSYNEQFF. V usage is TRBV11-2 and J usage is TRBJ2-1; either TRBD1 or TRBD2 may fit D (5 bases each). Germline V gives CDR1 SGHAT, CDR2 FQNNGV. V dropped 4 bases and J dropped 0 bases, with 10 bases sitting between them. CDR3 size: 15 residues.

The rearrangement links TRBV27 to TRBJ2-3; the match to TRBD1 covers 7 bases. CDR1 and CDR2 (germline): MNHEY, SMNVEV (reference sequence). This CDR3 is 19 amino acids long. V lost 0 bases, J lost 5 bases, and 17 bases stayed unmatched. The CDR3 here is CASSLSNYPRQGNIDTQYF. For the CDR3, the DNA is TGTGCCAGCAGTTTATCCAATTACCCGAGACAGGGAAATATAGATACGCAGTATTTT.

V is TRBV10-3 and J is TRBJ2-3; 8 bases are a match to TRBD2. Trimming removed 5 bases from V and 4 bases from J; junction bases left unmatched: 8. Germline V gene data show CDR1 as ENHRY and CDR2 as SYGVKD. This CDR3 has 15 residues. In nucleotides, the CDR3 is TGTGCCATCAGTACCAGCGGGAGAGAAGCAGATACGCAGTATTTT. Translated: CAISTSGREADTQYF.

The V gene is TRBV3-1, the J gene TRBJ2-5, with TRBD2 identical over 9 bases. This CDR3 is 19 amino acids long. CDR1 LGHDT and CDR2 YNNKEL come from the germline V gene (reference sequence). The V segment lost 1 base and the J segment 4 bases; nucleotides outside the gene matches: 16. The CDR3: CASSQGQLGGRAGRETQYF. CDR3 sequence (DNA): TGTGCCAGCAGCCAAGGTCAATTGGGCGGGAGGGCCGGGAGAGAGACCCAGTACTTC.

There are a few counts of this clonotype. The V call is TRBV28, the J call TRBJ2-1; 8 bases line up with TRBD2. The CDR3 length is 14 residues. Germline V lookup: CDR1 MDHEN, CDR2 SYDVKM. Trimming removed 8 bases from V and 6 bases from J; junction bases left unmatched: 9. The CDR3 nucleotides read TGTGCCAGCCAACTGGCGGGAGGCTCCAATGAGCAGTTCTTC. It codes for CASQLAGGSNEQFF.

The chain has TRBV20-1 and TRBJ2-6, with D possibly called TRBD1 or TRBD2 (6 bases each). The CDR3 loop spans 16 amino acids. In germline, CDR1 is DFQATT, CDR2 SNEGSKA (reference sequence). The V end was cut by 3 bases, the J end by 0 bases, with 12 bases between. The CDR3 sequence: CSASKGGSSGANVLTF. Written as DNA, the CDR3 is TGCAGTGCTAGTAAGGGGGGTTCCTCTGGGGCCAACGTCCTGACTTTC.

This clonotype was seen a handful of times. The chain employs TRBV5-1 and TRBJ2-1, with TRBD1 as a possible D gene (5 bases). Trimming took 0 bases from V and 4 from J, leaving 11 bases between them. The length of the CDR3 is 15 residues. Germline CDR1 is SGHRS and CDR2 is YFSETQ. The CDR3: CASSLVQGSYNEQFF. The CDR3 DNA reads as TGCGCCAGCAGCTTGGTTCAGGGATCTTACAATGAGCAGTTCTTC.

The chain has TRBV12-3 or TRBV12-4 and TRBJ2-7; D ambiguous. The CDR3 is 15 residues long. Trimming left V 1 base short and J 4 bases short, with 14 bases between. CDR3 DNA sequence: TGTGCCAGCAGTTTAGTCGGCAGCTCTCGGTACGAGCAGTACTTC. Translated: CASSLVGSSRYEQYF.

This clonotype has more than one count but fewer than ten. V gene TRBV7-9 combines with J gene TRBJ2-2, with 14 bases lining up with TRBD2. There are 17 residues in the CDR3. Germline V gene data show CDR1 as SEHNR and CDR2 as FQNEAQ (reference sequence). V gave up 9 bases and J gave up 3 bases; unmatched junction bases: 9. The CDR3 spells CARAGLAGGLDTGELFF. The CDR3, as DNA: TGTGCCAGGGCCGGACTAGCGGGAGGATTAGACACCGGGGAGCTGTTTTTT.

This rearrangement joins TRBV6-5 to TRBJ2-7; TRBD2 matches 9 bases. Unmatched junction bases numbered 6, after V lost 0 bases and J lost 6 bases. The CDR3 is 15 amino acids. CDR1 is MNHEY, CDR2 SVGAGI, per germline. Here the CDR3 DNA reads TGTGCCAGCAGTTACTCCCCGGGACTAGCCGGCGAGCAGTACTTC. Its protein product is CASSYSPGLAGEQYF.

V gene TRBV11-2 combines with J gene TRBJ2-7; 11 bases are shared with TRBD2. The V and J ends lost 1 base and 6 bases, in that order; junction bases with no gene match: 8. CDR1 and CDR2 from the germline V gene are SGHAT and FQNNGV. The CDR3 spans 16 residues. In DNA, the CDR3 is TGTGCCAGCAGCTTAGGCCGACTAGCGGGACATCTCGAGCAGTACTTC. This codes for CASSLGRLAGHLEQYF.

This clonotype was picked up a small number of times. V usage is TRBV27 and J usage is TRBJ2-5, with TRBD1 as a possible D gene (6 bases). This CDR3 is 15 amino acids long. Germline CDR1 is MNHEY and CDR2 is SMNVEV (reference sequence). V dropped 5 bases and J dropped 8 bases, with 21 bases sitting between them. The CDR3: CASSPRTARGYTQYF. The CDR3 bases are TGTGCCAGCAGTCCGAGGACAGCCCGAGGGTATACCCAGTACTTC.

CDR3 region: CASTGLAGDGEQFF. CDR3 sequence (DNA): TGTGCCAGCACCGGACTAGCGGGAGACGGTGAGCAGTTCTTC. The chain recombines TRBV6-2 or TRBV6-3 with TRBJ2-1; TRBD2 agrees at 13 bases. Germline V gene sequence: CDR1 MNHEY, CDR2 SVGEGT. The V and J ends lost 7 bases and 9 bases, in that order; junction bases with no gene match: 6. This CDR3 is 14 amino acids long.

V and J are TRBV6-5 and TRBJ2-7, with 9 bases matching TRBD2. From germline, CDR1 is MNHEY and CDR2 SVGAGI. This CDR3 has 15 amino acids. Trimming removed 4 bases from V and 3 bases from J; junction bases left unmatched: 7. The CDR3 coding sequence is TGTGCCAGCAGTTTAGAGACTAGCGGTCGCTACGAGCAGTACTTC. It specifies CASSLETSGRYEQYF.

This clonotype was counted between two and nine times. In DNA form, the CDR3 reads TGTGCCAGCATCGATATACGGGATAGGGCAAAGCCCTACAATGAGCAGTTCTTC. Protein: CASIDIRDRAKPYNEQFF. This chain links TRBV6-2 or TRBV6-3 with TRBJ2-1; TRBD2 might be the D (5 bases). Germline V lookup: CDR1 MNHEY, CDR2 SVGEGT. V was pared by 7 bases and J by 2 bases, with 24 bases between. The CDR3 has 18 residues.

There are a few counts of this clonotype. This chain uses TRBV7-8 with TRBJ2-4; unclear D gene. Per the germline V gene, CDR1 is SGHVS and CDR2 is FQNEAQ. The CDR3 has 16 residues. V was clipped by 4 bases and J by 0 bases, with 13 bases between them. This CDR3 reads CASSSQHTLAKNIQYF. In nucleotides, the CDR3 is TGTGCCAGCAGCTCCCAACATACTCTAGCCAAAAACATTCAGTACTTC. Based on the CDR3 plus reference TRBV7-8 and TRBJ2-4, the full variable domain is GAGVSQSPRYKVAKRGQDVALRCDPISGHVSLFWYQQALGQGPEFLTYFQNEAQLDKSGLPSDRFFAERPEGSVSTLKIQRTQQEDSAVYLCASSSQHTLAKNIQYFGAGTRLSVL.